What follows are 2 T cell receptor beta chains derived from one specimen sequenced in a study of blood T cell repertoires in COVID-19. Clones were sequenced by immunoSEQ multiplex PCR, and TCRdb holds only the in-frame ones, with some missing. There are just under 60,000 clones in the sample; under 80% occur only once, and 8.5% to 10% lies in the top ten. The sequencing input was peripheral blood. Receptors originate from a human donor in a cohort sampled during active COVID-19.

This chain uses TRBV14 with TRBJ2-5; 10 nucleotides match TRBD1. There are 15 residues in the CDR3. Germline loops: CDR1 SGHDN, CDR2 FVKESK. J was trimmed by 4 bases and V by 4 bases; bases with no gene match: 6. In DNA form, the CDR3 reads TGTGCCAGCAGCCCATCGACAGGGGGCAGAGAGACCCAGTACTTC. This encodes CASSPSTGGRETQYF.

The chain couples TRBV4-3 to TRBJ2-1; 7 bases line up with TRBD2. The CDR3 has 16 amino acids. From germline, CDR1 is LGHNA and CDR2 YSLEER. V shed 0 bases and J 10 bases; nucleotides not matched to a gene: 12. CDR3 sequence (DNA): TGCGCCAGCAGCCAAGATTGGTCGAGCTCAGCGGGGGAGCAGTTCTTC. It specifies CASSQDWSSSAGEQFF.